One sample yielded the 3 T cell receptor beta chains listed below, sequenced in a study of patients and donors after allogeneic stem cell transplantation. TCRdb fed the RT-PCR reads into MiXCR, producing one record per CDR3 protein. This table holds 800,000 to 1,000,000 distinct CDR3 sequences, about a sixth found once. Sample: blood, either unsorted or a sorted T cell fraction (not recorded which). Receptors originate from a human donor who was either an allogeneic HSCT recipient or a stem cell or donor lymphocyte infusion donor (not recorded which). It is not recorded whose cells these are; they may come from a transplant donor.

The V and J genes are TRBV27 and TRBJ2-1, with D perhaps matching TRBD1 or TRBD2 (5 bases each). Germline V gene lookup returns CDR1 MNHEY and CDR2 SMNVEV (reference sequence). This CDR3 comprises 14 residues. V gave up 8 bases and J gave up 9 bases, with 20 bases separating them. The CDR3, as DNA: TGTGCCAGCCAAAATAGAGGGACCATAAGTGAGCAGTTCTTC. It is translated as CASQNRGTISEQFF.

This clonotype is a singleton in its sample. This chain links TRBV2 with TRBJ2-3, with D tentatively TRBD2 (6 bases). The CDR3 covers 15 residues. Trimming stripped 6 bases from V and 2 bases from J, with 15 bases between. Germline V gives CDR1 SNHLY, CDR2 FYNNEI. CDR3 region: CASRDPGLPTDTQYF. The CDR3, as DNA: TGTGCCAGCAGGGATCCGGGACTTCCCACAGATACGCAGTATTTT.

This clonotype occurred a few times. The chain is built from TRBV5-1 and TRBJ1-1; the match to TRBD1 covers 10 bases. J was trimmed by 6 bases and V by 4 bases; bases with no gene match: 6. The CDR3 runs to 14 residues. Germline V lookup: CDR1 SGHRS, CDR2 YFSETQ. This CDR3 reads CASSTTGGASEAFF. The CDR3, as DNA: TGCGCCAGCAGCACGACAGGGGGCGCGTCTGAAGCTTTCTTT.